One and the same sample provided the 30 T cell receptor beta chains below, sequenced in a study of blood T cell repertoires in COVID-19. Generated by immunoSEQ multiplex PCR, the TCRdb table keeps only in-frame clones and is missing some. The data show 150,000 to 200,000 clones, around 81% seen once. What was sequenced was peripheral blood. The receptors stem from a man aged 55 to 70 with active or convalescent COVID-19.

The chain employs TRBV10-3 and TRBJ1-4; 7 bases match TRBD1. The CDR3 is made up of 14 amino acids. With 5 bases clipped from V and 6 bases from J, the junction kept 6 bases outside the gene matches. Germline V gene lookup returns CDR1 ENHRY and CDR2 SYGVKD. The CDR3 nucleotides are TGTGCCATCAGTCCCAGGGGGAAGGATGAAAAACTGTTTTTT. Translation: CAISPRGKDEKLFF.

A few counts support this clone. This rearrangement joins TRBV6-1 to TRBJ2-3, with 8 bases fitting TRBD1. Germline V gene data show CDR1 as MNHNS and CDR2 as SASEGT. Unmatched junction bases numbered 10, after V lost 1 base and J lost 4 bases. The CDR3 loop spans 17 amino acids. The CDR3 region has the DNA TGTGCCAGCAGTGAAGATATGCAGACAGGGGCTGCAGATACGCAGTATTTT. It yields the protein CASSEDMQTGAADTQYF.

V gene TRBV9 combines with J gene TRBJ2-5; D is unclear. V was cut by 3 bases and J by 4 bases, with 10 bases left in between. Per the germline V gene, CDR1 is SGDLS and CDR2 is YYNGEE. This CDR3 region has 13 residues. The CDR3 is CASSERHAETQYF. The CDR3 DNA reads as TGTGCCAGCAGCGAAAGACACGCAGAGACCCAGTACTTC.

The chain has TRBV2 and TRBJ1-1; D remains ambiguous. V gave up 2 bases and J gave up 3 bases, with 10 bases separating them. Germline values: CDR1 SNHLY, CDR2 FYNNEI. The length of the CDR3 is 14 residues. CDR3 sequence: CASSERGMYTEAFF. Here the CDR3 DNA reads TGTGCCAGCAGTGAAAGAGGGATGTACACTGAAGCTTTCTTT.

This chain links TRBV19 with TRBJ1-4; 8 nucleotides match TRBD1. The J segment lost 0 bases and the V segment lost 6 bases, leaving 6 bases of the junction unmatched. The CDR3 has 16 residues. Germline V gives CDR1 LNHDA, CDR2 SQIVND (reference sequence). As DNA, the CDR3 is TGTGCCAGTAGAGACAGGGGTCGAGCAACTAATGAAAAACTGTTTTTT. Its protein product is CASRDRGRATNEKLFF.

This clone was detected only once. The V call is TRBV3-1 (or the pseudogene TRBV3-2), the J call TRBJ1-3; D ambiguous. Germline V gene sequence: CDR1 LGHDT, CDR2 YNNKEL (reference sequence). The length of the CDR3 is 13 residues. The ends were cut back, 0 bases at V and 4 bases at J, with 4 bases in the middle. The CDR3 DNA follows: TGTGCCAGCAGCCAAGATATCGGAAACACCATATATTTT. Amino acid sequence: CASSQDIGNTIYF.

As for this clone: A much larger clone lies a single base off, so this may be a read error. This sample also contains other DNA sequences that code for the same CDR3. The chain joins TRBV3-1 (or the pseudogene TRBV3-2) to TRBJ2-2; D ambiguous. V was cut by 4 bases and J by 6 bases, with 6 bases left in between. The CDR3 has 12 amino acids. Germline V CDR1 and CDR2: LGHDT, YNNKEL (reference sequence). The CDR3 here is CASSLSPGELFF. The CDR3 DNA follows: TGTGCCAGCAGCCTTAGCCCCGGGGAGCTGTTTTTT.

This rearrangement joins TRBV9 to TRBJ2-3; the match to TRBD2 covers 10 bases. This CDR3 contains 16 residues. Germline V lookup: CDR1 SGDLS, CDR2 YYNGEE. The junction had 3 bases not matched to a gene; V was cut back by 1 base and J by 1 base. CDR3 in amino acids: CASSVLAGVGTDTQYF. The CDR3 coding sequence is TGTGCCAGCAGCGTACTAGCGGGGGTGGGCACAGATACGCAGTATTTT.

V and J are TRBV11-3 and TRBJ2-3; D gene ambiguous. V lost 5 bases to trimming and J lost 0 bases, with 9 bases between them. This CDR3 is built from 14 residues. Germline V gives CDR1 SGHNT, CDR2 YENEEA. Here the CDR3 reads CASSPRSSTDTQYF. The CDR3 DNA reads TGTGCCAGCAGCCCGAGATCTAGCACAGATACGCAGTATTTT.

This clone was counted between two and nine times. This chain uses TRBV10-3 with TRBJ2-1; unclear D gene. Deletions cut 10 bases from V and 0 bases from J, with 13 bases between. This CDR3 is built from 14 residues. Looked up from germline, CDR1 is ENHRY and CDR2 is SYGVKD. The CDR3 nucleotides read TGTGCCACTACTATATCCAGCTCCTACAATGAGCAGTTCTTC. Protein sequence: CATTISSSYNEQFF.

V usage is TRBV4-1 and J usage is TRBJ2-3, with D possibly TRBD1 on 5 matching bases. This CDR3 has 18 residues. Trimming left V 2 bases short and J 4 bases short, with 22 bases between. CDR1 is MGHRA, CDR2 YSYEKL, per germline. Here the CDR3 reads CASSQSSTDPWGPDTQYF. The DNA of the CDR3 is TGCGCCAGCAGCCAATCATCGACAGACCCTTGGGGCCCAGATACGCAGTATTTT.

The J gene is TRBJ2-1, the V gene TRBV7-3; possibly TRBD2 for D (7 bases). The V end was cut by 5 bases, the J end by 6 bases, with 17 bases between. Per the germline V gene, CDR1 is SGHTA and CDR2 is FQGTGA. The CDR3 has 15 amino acids. CDR3 nucleotides: TGTGCCAGCAGCCCCGCGGGTCGGGGGGCCAATGAGCAGTTCTTC. Protein: CASSPAGRGANEQFF.

This clone has only a few counts. As DNA, the CDR3 is TGTGCCAGCAGCTTAGAACGAGCCGGGGAGCTGTTTTTT. As protein: CASSLERAGELFF. The chain recombines TRBV11-2 with TRBJ2-2, with D hard to call. The V end was cut by 0 bases, the J end by 6 bases, with 5 bases between. The CDR3 has 13 residues. From germline, CDR1 is SGHAT and CDR2 FQNNGV.

The chain has TRBV28 and TRBJ2-7; the match to TRBD1 covers 9 bases. The CDR3 runs 15 residues. The V gene's germline CDR1 is MDHEN and CDR2 SYDVKM. J gave up 2 bases and V 6 bases, and 8 bases lay outside the gene matches. In DNA form, the CDR3 reads TGTGCCAGCAGAACCGGGACAGGGACAGCCTACGAGCAGTACTTC. Protein sequence: CASRTGTGTAYEQYF. The whole variable domain, filled in from reference TRBV28 and TRBJ2-7, reads DVKVTQSSRYLVKRTGEKVFLECVQDMDHENMFWYRQDPGLGLRLIYFSYDVKMKEKGDIPEGYSVSREKKERFSLILESASTNQTSMYLCASRTGTGTAYEQYFGPGTRLTVT.

The chain recombines TRBV5-1 with TRBJ1-5; TRBD1 is a possible D gene (5 bases). The CDR3 extends over 15 amino acids. Per germline, CDR1 SGHRS and CDR2 YFSETQ. Trimming removed 0 bases at V and 3 bases at J, with 10 bases between. The CDR3 sequence: CASSLEGQPNQPQHF. The DNA of the CDR3 is TGCGCCAGCAGCTTGGAGGGGCAGCCCAATCAGCCCCAGCATTTT.

The chain uses TRBV6-5 and TRBJ1-2; 7 bases are a match to TRBD1. Looked up from germline, CDR1 is MNHEY and CDR2 is SVGAGI. The CDR3 is made up of 14 amino acids. The V gene end was trimmed by 6 bases and the J gene end by 3 bases; junction bases not matched to a gene: 7. The CDR3 nucleotides read TGTGCCAGCAGGGGTGCGACAGGGCACTATGGCTACACCTTC. It specifies CASRGATGHYGYTF.

J is TRBJ2-5 and V is TRBV10-3; D possibly corresponds to TRBD2 (5 bases). CDR1 and CDR2 (germline): ENHRY, SYGVKD. CDR3 length: 14 residues. Trimming took 6 bases from V and 9 from J, leaving 20 bases between them. CDR3 sequence (DNA): TGTGCCATCAGCGGCGGAGGCCCCTTGGCGCCCCAGTACTTC. It codes for CAISGGGPLAPQYF.

This clone was seen only a few times. The genes are TRBV9 and TRBJ1-2; the match to TRBD1 covers 7 bases. Germline V gene data show CDR1 as SGDLS and CDR2 as YYNGEE. The CDR3 has 14 amino acids. After removal of 4 bases from V and 2 bases from J, the junction contained 5 bases not matched to a gene. The CDR3: CASSSQQGNYGYTF. CDR3 bases: TGTGCCAGCAGCTCGCAACAGGGGAACTATGGCTACACCTTC.

CDR3 bases: TGTGCCAGCAGTTCCTACTTTGCGGATACGCAGTATTTT. Translated: CASSSYFADTQYF. The genes are TRBV28 and TRBJ2-3, with unresolved D. This CDR3 region has 13 residues. V was cut by 4 bases and J by 6 bases, with 11 bases left in between. Germline CDR1 reads MDHEN; CDR2 reads SYDVKM.

V usage is TRBV5-1 and J usage is TRBJ1-2; D is uncertain. Trimming left V 4 bases short and J 6 bases short, with 19 bases between. The CDR3 spans 15 residues. Per germline, CDR1 SGHRS and CDR2 YFSETQ. In DNA form, the CDR3 reads TGCGCCAGCAGCCCTAATGGACTGTTCGGACATGGCTACACCTTC. This codes for CASSPNGLFGHGYTF.

The chain recombines TRBV7-8 with TRBJ2-1, with 8 positions matching TRBD2. Germline CDR1 SGHVS, CDR2 FQNEAQ. The CDR3 sequence is 15 residues long. Unmatched junction bases numbered 9, after V lost 2 bases and J lost 9 bases. This chain's CDR3 is CASSLRTGGAFEQFF. CDR3 nucleotides: TGTGCCAGCAGCTTAAGGACGGGGGGGGCTTTTGAGCAGTTCTTC.

The chain employs TRBV6-1 and TRBJ1-2, with TRBD1 identical over 11 bases. The germline V gene has CDR1 MNHNS and CDR2 SASEGT. Trimming removed 2 bases from V and 7 bases from J; junction bases left unmatched: 6. The CDR3 runs to 15 residues. The CDR3 loop reads CASSEFRTGGSGYTF. CDR3 sequence (DNA): TGTGCCAGCAGTGAATTTAGGACAGGGGGCTCTGGCTACACCTTC.

This clone was seen a handful of times. This rearrangement joins TRBV2 to TRBJ2-7; D gene ambiguous. Trimming stripped 4 bases from V and 5 bases from J, with 6 bases between. Germline loops: CDR1 SNHLY, CDR2 FYNNEI. The CDR3 consists of 11 residues. CDR3 sequence (DNA): TGTGCCAGCAGTGGCGCCCACGAGCAGTACTTC. Translating gives CASSGAHEQYF.

V gene TRBV6-6 combines with J gene TRBJ2-1, with a weak D call TRBD1 (6 bases). The germline V and J ends were trimmed by 6 bases and 1 base, with 10 bases remaining between them. Germline V gene data show CDR1 as MNHNY and CDR2 as SVGAGI (reference sequence). The CDR3 extends over 14 amino acids. The CDR3 DNA sequence: TGTGCCAGCAGAGGGACAAGTTCCTACAATGAGCAGTTCTTC. Its translation: CASRGTSSYNEQFF.

The chain carries TRBV3-1 (or the pseudogene TRBV3-2) and TRBJ1-2, with 8 bases that match TRBD1. CDR1 is LGHDT, CDR2 YNNKEL, per germline (reference sequence). The J segment lost 4 bases and the V segment lost 4 bases, leaving 2 bases of the junction unmatched. The length of the CDR3 is 13 residues. Written as DNA, the CDR3 is TGTGCCAGCAGCCGACAGGGGCCCTATGGCTACACCTTC. Protein product: CASSRQGPYGYTF.

A single count supports this clone. The junction and the germline gene differ at one end; a read error may be behind it. The gene calls are TRBV7-3 and TRBJ2-1; 10 bases are shared with TRBD2. This CDR3 spans 13 amino acids. Germline V gene data show CDR1 as SGHTA and CDR2 as FQGTGA. Here the CDR3 reads CASSLVLAGPLLF. CDR3 nucleotide sequence: TGTGCCAGCAGCTTAGTACTAGCGGGGCCCTTGCTCTTC.

V usage is TRBV5-4 and J usage is TRBJ2-3, with a possible D match to TRBD1 (6 bases). Germline CDR1 SGHNT, CDR2 YYREEE (reference sequence). The CDR3 consists of 15 residues. Trimming pared 3 bases from V and 6 bases from J, leaving 17 bases between. The CDR3 region has the DNA TGTGCCAGCAGCTCACAGGGATCCCACTCGGATACGCAGTATTTT. Translation: CASSSQGSHSDTQYF.

This chain links TRBV20-1 with TRBJ2-5, with D possibly being TRBD2 (5 bases). Looked up from germline, CDR1 is DFQATT and CDR2 is SNEGSKA (reference sequence). This CDR3 contains 13 residues. Between the trimmed V and J ends, which lost 3 bases and 7 bases, there was a span of 15 bases. The CDR3 loop is CSASGWTDLTQYF. CDR3 nucleotide sequence: TGCAGTGCTAGTGGGTGGACTGACCTGACCCAGTACTTC.

The V call is TRBV2, the J call TRBJ2-7, with D maybe TRBD2 (5 bases). Trimming left V 7 bases short and J 0 bases short, with 13 bases between. CDR3 length: 14 residues. The germline V gene has CDR1 SNHLY and CDR2 FYNNEI. Here the CDR3 DNA reads TGTGCCAGCAACCCGCGAGGGCCCTCCTACGAGCAGTACTTC. This encodes CASNPRGPSYEQYF.

CDR3 loop: CASSLVSGTGTGELFF. In DNA form, the CDR3 reads TGTGCCAGCAGCTTAGTTTCCGGGACAGGAACCGGGGAGCTGTTTTTT. The chain uses TRBV11-3 and TRBJ2-2; TRBD1 matches at 8 bases. CDR1 and CDR2 from the germline V gene are SGHNT and YENEEA. CDR3 length equals 16 residues. V was pared by 1 base and J by 5 bases, with 6 bases of the junction left unmatched.